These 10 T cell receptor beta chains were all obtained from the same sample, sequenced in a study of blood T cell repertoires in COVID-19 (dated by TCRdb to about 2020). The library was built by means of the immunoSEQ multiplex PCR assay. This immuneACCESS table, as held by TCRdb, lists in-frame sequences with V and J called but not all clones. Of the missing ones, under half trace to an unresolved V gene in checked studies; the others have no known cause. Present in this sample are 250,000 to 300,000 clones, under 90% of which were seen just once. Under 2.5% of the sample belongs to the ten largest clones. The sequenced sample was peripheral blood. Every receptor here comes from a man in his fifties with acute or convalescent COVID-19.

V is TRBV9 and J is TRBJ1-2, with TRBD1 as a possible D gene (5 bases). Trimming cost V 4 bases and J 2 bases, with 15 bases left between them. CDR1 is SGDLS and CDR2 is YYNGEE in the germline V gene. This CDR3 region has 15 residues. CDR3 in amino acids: CASSPQVDSNYGYTF. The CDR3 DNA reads TGTGCCAGCAGCCCACAGGTAGATTCCAACTATGGCTACACCTTC. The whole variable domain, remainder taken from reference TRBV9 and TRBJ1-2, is DSGVTQTPKHLITATGQRVTLRCSPRSGDLSVYWYQQSLDQGLQFLIQYYNGEERAKGNILERFSAQQFPDLHSELNLSSLELGDSALYFCASSPQVDSNYGYTFGSGTRLTVV.

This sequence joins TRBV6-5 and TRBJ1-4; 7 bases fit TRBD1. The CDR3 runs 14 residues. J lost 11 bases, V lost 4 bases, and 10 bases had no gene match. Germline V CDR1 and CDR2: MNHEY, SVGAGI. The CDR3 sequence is CASSWSQGLEKLFF. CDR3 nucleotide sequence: TGTGCCAGCAGTTGGTCACAGGGGTTGGAGAAACTGTTTTTT.

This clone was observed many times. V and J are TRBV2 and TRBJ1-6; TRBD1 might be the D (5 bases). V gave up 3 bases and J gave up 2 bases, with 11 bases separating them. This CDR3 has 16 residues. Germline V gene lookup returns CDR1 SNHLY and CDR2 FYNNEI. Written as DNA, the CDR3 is TGTGCCAGCAGTGACCCGGACACAACCTATAATTCACCCCTCCACTTT. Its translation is CASSDPDTTYNSPLHF.

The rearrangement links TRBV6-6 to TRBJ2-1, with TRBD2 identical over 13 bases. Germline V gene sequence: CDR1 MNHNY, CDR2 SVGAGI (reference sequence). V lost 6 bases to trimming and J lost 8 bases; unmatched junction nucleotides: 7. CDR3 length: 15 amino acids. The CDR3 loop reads CASSTPGLAGYEQFF. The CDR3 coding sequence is TGTGCCAGCAGCACCCCGGGACTAGCGGGGTATGAGCAGTTCTTC.

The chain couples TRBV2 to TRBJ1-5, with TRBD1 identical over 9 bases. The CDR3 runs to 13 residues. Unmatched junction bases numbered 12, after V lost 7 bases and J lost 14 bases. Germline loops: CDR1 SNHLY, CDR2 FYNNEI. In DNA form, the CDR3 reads TGTGCCAGCACTCGGACAGGGGAACCGGTGGAGCATTTT. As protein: CASTRTGEPVEHF.

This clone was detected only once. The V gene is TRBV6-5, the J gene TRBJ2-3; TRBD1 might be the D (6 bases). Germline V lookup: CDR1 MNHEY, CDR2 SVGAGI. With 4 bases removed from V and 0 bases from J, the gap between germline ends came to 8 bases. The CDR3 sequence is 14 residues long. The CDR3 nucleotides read TGTGCCAGCAGTTTGGGGGCCAGCACAGATACGCAGTATTTT. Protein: CASSLGASTDTQYF.

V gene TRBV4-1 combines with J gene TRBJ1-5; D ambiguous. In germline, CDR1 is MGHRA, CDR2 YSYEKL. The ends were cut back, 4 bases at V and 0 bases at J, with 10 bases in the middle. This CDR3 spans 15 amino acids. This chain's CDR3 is CASSRAGYSNQPQHF. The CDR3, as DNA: TGCGCCAGCAGCCGAGCGGGGTATAGCAATCAGCCCCAGCATTTT.

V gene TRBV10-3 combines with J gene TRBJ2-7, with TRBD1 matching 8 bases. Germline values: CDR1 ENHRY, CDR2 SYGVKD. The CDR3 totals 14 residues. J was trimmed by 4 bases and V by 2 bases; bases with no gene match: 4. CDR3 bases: TGTGCCATCAGTGAGATCCAGGGGGCTTACGAGCAGTACTTC. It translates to CAISEIQGAYEQYF.

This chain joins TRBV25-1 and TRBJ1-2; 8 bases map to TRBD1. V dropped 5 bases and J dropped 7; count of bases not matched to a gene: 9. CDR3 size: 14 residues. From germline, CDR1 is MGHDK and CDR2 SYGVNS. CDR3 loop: CASSTWDRQGGYTF. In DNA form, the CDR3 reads TGTGCCAGCAGTACCTGGGACAGGCAAGGTGGCTACACCTTC.

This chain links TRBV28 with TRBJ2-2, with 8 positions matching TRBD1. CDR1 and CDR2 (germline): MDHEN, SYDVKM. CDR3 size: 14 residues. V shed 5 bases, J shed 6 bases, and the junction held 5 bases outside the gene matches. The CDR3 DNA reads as TGTGCCAGCAGTAACCGGGACAGGTCCGGGGAGCTGTTTTTT. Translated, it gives CASSNRDRSGELFF.